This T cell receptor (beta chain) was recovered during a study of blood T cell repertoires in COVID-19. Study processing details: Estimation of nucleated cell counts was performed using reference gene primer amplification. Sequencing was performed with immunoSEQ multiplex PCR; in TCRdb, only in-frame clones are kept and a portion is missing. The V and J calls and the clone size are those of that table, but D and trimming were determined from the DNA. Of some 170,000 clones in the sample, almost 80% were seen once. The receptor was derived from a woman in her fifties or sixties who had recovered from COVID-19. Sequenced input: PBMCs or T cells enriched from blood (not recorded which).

The CDR3 here is CASSLRTSARTTSYEQYF. In nucleotides, the CDR3 is TGTGCCAGCAGTCTAAGGACTAGCGCGAGGACGACTTCCTACGAGCAGTACTTC. The chain uses TRBV2 and TRBJ2-7; TRBD2 agrees at 9 bases. Germline V gene data show CDR1 as SNHLY and CDR2 as FYNNEI. CDR3 length: 18 amino acids. V was pared by 5 bases and J by 1 base, with 15 bases of the junction left unmatched. Looking up the rest from reference TRBV2 and TRBJ2-7 gives the full variable domain: EPEVTQTPSHQVTQMGQEVILRCVPISNHLYFYWYRQILGQKVEFLVSFYNNEISEKSEIFDDQFSVERPDGSNFTLKIRSTKLEDSAMYFCASSLRTSARTTSYEQYFGPGTRLTVT.